The next 19 T cell receptor beta chains were all read from a single sample in a study of CD8 T cells in Susac syndrome. RNA in amounts of roughly 0.5 to 1 ug was reverse transcribed with random hexamers. TCRdb re-derived calls from the immunoSEQ multiplex PCR reads in MiXCR, one entry per CDR3 protein. The sample holds some 300,000 distinct CDR3 sequences; approximately 90% are singletons and the top ten take about 0.17%. The sequenced material came from CD8+ T cells from PBMCs. These receptor sequences come from a human donor with multiple sclerosis.

The chain recombines TRBV27 with TRBJ1-1; 8 nucleotides agree with TRBD1. This CDR3 spans 12 amino acids. J gave up 6 bases and V 5 bases, and 2 bases lay outside the gene matches. Germline CDR1 and CDR2: MNHEY and SMNVEV (reference sequence). The CDR3 DNA follows: TGTGCCAGCAGTCCGACAGGGGCTGAAGCTTTCTTT. This gives the protein CASSPTGAEAFF.

The V call is TRBV27, the J call TRBJ2-3; 7 bases line up with TRBD2. The J segment lost 3 bases and the V segment lost 2 bases, leaving 8 bases of the junction unmatched. In germline, CDR1 is MNHEY, CDR2 SMNVEV (reference sequence). This CDR3 comprises 16 residues. The CDR3 DNA reads TGTGCCAGCAGTTTAGTAGGTGGGAGGGGTACAGATACGCAGTATTTT. Protein sequence: CASSLVGGRGTDTQYF.

J is TRBJ2-3 and V is TRBV7-6; the match to TRBD2 covers 12 bases. CDR3 length equals 17 residues. CDR1 and CDR2 from the germline V gene are SGHVS and FNYEAQ. With 5 bases clipped from V and 2 bases from J, the junction kept 8 bases outside the gene matches. The DNA of the CDR3 is TGTGCCAGCAGCAGACCTAGCGGGGGGGCCCTCACAGATACGCAGTATTTT. Protein sequence: CASSRPSGGALTDTQYF.

The chain has TRBV11-2 and TRBJ2-7, with D possibly TRBD1 on 6 matching bases. CDR3 length: 14 residues. Germline V gene sequence: CDR1 SGHAT, CDR2 FQNNGV. V gave up 5 bases and J gave up 2 bases, with 13 bases separating them. The CDR3 nucleotides read TGTGCCAGCAGCGAGAGGACAGACCCCTACGAGCAGTACTTC. Protein: CASSERTDPYEQYF.

V is TRBV4-1 and J is TRBJ2-1; D is unclear. The germline gives CDR1 MGHRA, CDR2 YSYEKL. Trimming took 2 bases from V and 0 from J, leaving 11 bases between them. This CDR3 spans 16 amino acids. The CDR3 bases are TGCGCCAGCAGCCAAAGTATCGGAGCCTCCTACAATGAGCAGTTCTTC. Its translation is CASSQSIGASYNEQFF.

This clonotype was seen once. V and J are TRBV14 and TRBJ2-1; D perhaps matches TRBD2 (5 bases). V lost 1 base and J lost 6, with 13 bases in between. The CDR3 extends over 15 amino acids. The germline CDR1 and CDR2 sequences are SGHDN and FVKESK. CDR3 sequence reads: CASSQVGFGVNEQFF. The CDR3 DNA reads as TGTGCCAGCAGCCAAGTCGGCTTCGGGGTCAATGAGCAGTTCTTC.

V and J are TRBV4-1 and TRBJ1-1, with D possibly being TRBD1 (5 bases). This CDR3 contains 15 residues. Germline V gene lookup returns CDR1 MGHRA and CDR2 YSYEKL. The V gene lost 3 bases and the J gene lost 5 bases, with 16 bases spanning the gap. CDR3 in DNA: TGCGCCAGCAGCCAGCTTTACGGGGGTCCTACTGAAGCTTTCTTT. It translates to CASSQLYGGPTEAFF.

This clonotype was observed once. This chain links TRBV4-3 with TRBJ1-2; D is unresolved. V lost 0 bases to trimming and J lost 1 base, with 12 bases between them. CDR1 and CDR2 (germline): LGHNA, YSLEER. This CDR3 spans 16 amino acids. The CDR3 bases are TGCGCCAGCAGCCAAGATTTGAGAGGGTTTAACTATGGCTACACCTTC. Translating it yields CASSQDLRGFNYGYTF.

The V call is TRBV28, the J call TRBJ2-7; D might be TRBD2 (5 bases). Trimming took off 10 bases at V and 0 bases at J, with 22 bases between the two ends. This CDR3 is 16 amino acids long. Germline V lookup: CDR1 MDHEN, CDR2 SYDVKM. CDR3 bases: TGTGCCACGGCTCCTCTTTTAGCGTGGAGCTCCTACGAGCAGTACTTC. This translates into CATAPLLAWSSYEQYF.

V is TRBV19 and J is TRBJ1-5, with 7 bases identical to TRBD1. V dropped 3 bases and J dropped 6; count of bases not matched to a gene: 5. This CDR3 has 14 amino acids. Per germline, CDR1 LNHDA and CDR2 SQIVND (reference sequence). The CDR3 here is CASSMEGAAQPQHF. The CDR3, as DNA: TGTGCCAGTAGTATGGAGGGGGCGGCTCAGCCCCAGCATTTT. Full variable domain (missing parts from reference TRBV19 and TRBJ1-5): DGGITQSPKYLFRKEGQNVTLSCEQNLNHDAMYWYRQDPGQGLRLIYYSQIVNDFQKGDIAEGYSVSREKKESFPLTVTSAQKNPTAFYLCASSMEGAAQPQHFGDGTRLSIL.

J is TRBJ1-1 and V is TRBV27; D call uncertain. The germline gives CDR1 MNHEY, CDR2 SMNVEV (reference sequence). Trimming stripped 6 bases from V and 2 bases from J, with 10 bases between. This CDR3 has 13 residues. In DNA form, the CDR3 reads TGTGCCAGCAGAACCGGGGTTAACACTGAAGCTTTCTTT. Encoded protein: CASRTGVNTEAFF.

V is TRBV27 and J is TRBJ1-5, with D hard to call. The CDR3 extends over 15 amino acids. V lost 6 bases and J 1 base, leaving 13 bases between the germline ends. Looked up from germline, CDR1 is MNHEY and CDR2 is SMNVEV (reference sequence). The CDR3 coding sequence is TGTGCCAGCAGCCCCATGAGCGGCAGCAATCAGCCCCAGCATTTT. The encoded protein is CASSPMSGSNQPQHF.

The V gene is TRBV28, the J gene TRBJ2-6; D ambiguous. V was clipped by 7 bases and J by 0 bases, with 16 bases between them. Germline assignment: CDR1 MDHEN and CDR2 SYDVKM. The CDR3 has 17 residues. The CDR3 spells CASTDPGPNSGANVLTF. The CDR3 bases are TGTGCCAGCACCGACCCGGGCCCAAACTCTGGGGCCAACGTCCTGACTTTC.

The V call is TRBV5-1, the J call TRBJ2-2; 7 nucleotides align to TRBD2. Losses at the gene ends were 0 bases for V and 0 bases for J; bases not matched to a gene: 2. Germline V gene data show CDR1 as SGHRS and CDR2 as YFSETQ. The CDR3 covers 16 residues. The CDR3 nucleotides are TGCGCCAGCAGCTTGGTGACTAGCCCGAACACCGGGGAGCTGTTTTTT. Translation gives CASSLVTSPNTGELFF.

The rearrangement links TRBV6-5 to TRBJ2-5, with 10 bases that match TRBD2. The V segment lost 2 bases and the J segment 7 bases; nucleotides outside the gene matches: 16. This CDR3 is built from 18 residues. The V gene's germline CDR1 is MNHEY and CDR2 SVGAGI. CDR3 residues: CASSYEAGGPEGRGTQYF. The CDR3 DNA is TGTGCCAGCAGTTACGAAGCGGGGGGGCCCGAAGGAAGGGGGACCCAGTACTTC.

In this sample, this clonotype turned up once. The chain carries TRBV7-9 and TRBJ1-5; weak D call: TRBD1 (6 bases). Germline V CDR1 and CDR2: SEHNR, FQNEAQ (reference sequence). This CDR3 has 15 amino acids. V was shortened by 5 bases and J by 3 bases, with 14 bases between the two germline ends. The CDR3 loop is CASSPGQSPNQPQHF. The CDR3 bases are TGTGCCAGCAGCCCCGGACAGAGCCCCAATCAGCCCCAGCATTTT.

Here the CDR3 DNA reads TGCGCCAGCAGCTTGGAGTCAGGGGCCTTATACACTGAAGCTTTCTTT. This encodes CASSLESGALYTEAFF. The chain combines TRBV5-1 with TRBJ1-1; tentatively, D is TRBD1 (6 bases). CDR3 length equals 16 residues. Germline loops: CDR1 SGHRS, CDR2 YFSETQ. V lost 0 bases and J 3 bases, leaving 15 bases between the germline ends.

This chain joins TRBV20-1 and TRBJ1-5; D is unresolved. The CDR3 sequence is 15 residues long. Trimming removed 0 bases at V and 6 bases at J, with 15 bases between. CDR1 DFQATT and CDR2 SNEGSKA come from the germline V gene (reference sequence). CDR3 sequence (DNA): TGCAGTGCTAGAGAACGCGAAGTCGGCGGTCAGCCCCAGCATTTT. Translation: CSAREREVGGQPQHF.

The chain uses TRBV6-2 or TRBV6-3 and TRBJ1-2, with D unresolved. Per germline, CDR1 MNHEY and CDR2 SVGEGT. V was cut by 5 bases and J by 5 bases, with 18 bases left in between. There are 15 residues in the CDR3. The CDR3 here is CASSPTSSFWYGYTF. The CDR3 DNA is TGTGCCAGCAGTCCAACCAGTAGCTTCTGGTATGGCTACACCTTC.